This T cell receptor beta chain was recovered during a study of T cell responses to AZD1222 COVID-19 vaccine (dated by TCRdb to the early 2020s). In the study overall: TCR sequencing covered more than 230 trial participants: 200 to 210 given two doses of AZD1222 and 26 given two doses of MenACWY control vaccine. Trial participants were enrolled by age into 18-55, 56-69 and 70-plus year subgroups, with about 150, 27 and 61 TCR-sequenced participants respectively. Paper-wide results and their limitations: Participants were mostly white British and included more females than males, and it was suggested by the authors that clonal diversity may have been underestimated. After two AZD1222 doses, both the breadth and the depth of spike-specific TCRs were significantly higher than at day 0 and than in MenACWY recipients. Epitopes outside the regions mutated in the B.1.351 and B.1.1.7 variants were reportedly recognized by nearly half of the unique spike-specific TCRs. Conclusions about previously exposed vaccinees are limited, since just six or seven AZD1222 recipients were seropositive for SARS-CoV-2 at baseline. No day 14 peak-response samples were available, so repertoires were characterized only after the peak T cell response. The vaccine-associated CD4 TCRs covered the entire spike protein, and the dominant responses fell in regions 160-218 and 743-854. The 56-69-year group was small, and its depth increase did not reach significance, likely because of low power.

The CDR3 regions of human TCRbeta chains were analyzed by immunosequencing. Per the original workflow: TCRs in the repertoires were compared against a reference library of SARS-CoV-2-specific TCRs that had been generated with the MIRA antigen-specificity platform. Breadth was defined as the fraction of unique TCRs that were SARS-CoV-2-associated. Depth was defined as the fraction of total T cells that were SARS-CoV-2-associated. Using the MIRA data, each spike-specific TCR was assigned both to the spike region to which the TCR was reactive and to a CD4 or CD8 class. Log10-transformed breadth and depth values were compared by one-way ANOVA with Sidak's multiple comparisons tests. The source is immuneACCESS, and TCRdb retained only in-frame sequences with V and J called. Part of the clones is not carried over; for the studies checked, unresolved V genes explain less than half of this, and the remainder is unexplained. That table gives V, J and clone size, and the DNA gave D and trimming. In this sample the table shows about 220,000 clones, approximately 94% of which occur a single time. The ten largest clonotypes hold 0.9% to 1.1% of the sample.

The germline ends are 20 bases apart after V is trimmed by 3 bases and J by 3 bases. Including the terminal cysteine and phenylalanine, the CDR3 comprises 17 residues. The read is trimmed to its CDR3 DNA, 51 bases read in frame from base 1. CDR1 and CDR2, per the germline V gene, are KGHSH and LQKENI. Concerning this clone itself: The clone's antigen remains unknown. Base qualities were left out, and no much larger clone turns up one base away.

The time point label, read with the paper, signifies: baseline before first vaccination. This sample's treatment or condition label indicates: meningococcal conjugate vaccine given as trial control. Samples from vaccinated people were obtained from the UK trials COV001 and COV002, which included a single-blind randomized controlled phase 2/3 trial of AZD1222 (ChAdOx1 nCoV-19) in healthy adults. Trial participant PBMC samples were collected at day 0 and day 28 after the second dose for TCRbeta chain sequencing. The rearrangement combines TRBV18 with TRBJ1-2; possibly the D gene is TRBD1, per 5 matching bases. The starting material was peripheral blood, obtained on day 0 of MenACWY control vaccination. The receptor was derived from an adult in good health. In nucleotide form, the sequence is TGTGCCAGCTCACCCCTAACACGGCAGGGAGCTTACTATGGCTACACCTTC. The resulting protein is CASSPLTRQGAYYGYTF.